Following are 18 T cell receptor beta chains from one sample sequenced in a study of shared clonotypes between healthy human individuals. Assay used: immunoSEQ multiplex PCR; TCRdb lists only in-frame clones, some missing. Of under 600,000 clones in the sample, 70% to 80% are singletons; the top ten hold 12%. Sequencing was performed on PBMCs. The source is a woman in her forties in good health. Some clones in this sample may be carry-over from other donors' samples.

This clone was picked up one time. This chain uses TRBV5-4 with TRBJ2-1, with 7 bases that match TRBD2. V lost 1 base and J lost 0; bases outside the gene matches: 4. The CDR3 loop spans 16 amino acids. Looked up from germline, CDR1 is SGHNT and CDR2 is YYREEE (reference sequence). In DNA, the CDR3 is TGTGCCAGCAGCTTGTCCGGGGGGAGCTCCTACAATGAGCAGTTCTTC. This gives the protein CASSLSGGSSYNEQFF.

Points on this clone: One end of the junction fails to match germline, which may point to a read error. The V call is TRBV5-1, the J call TRBJ2-3, with D possibly being TRBD1 or TRBD2 (5 bases each). The CDR3 length is 16 residues. Germline CDR1 is SGHRS and CDR2 is YFSETQ. CDR3 loop: CANSREGRWGTDTQYF. For the CDR3, the DNA is TGCGCCAACAGCAGAGAGGGACGGTGGGGCACAGATACGCAGTATTTT.

The rearrangement joins TRBV7-9 to TRBJ2-1, with D maybe TRBD2 (6 bases). From germline, CDR1 is SEHNR and CDR2 FQNEAQ (reference sequence). Trimming removed 5 bases from V and 9 bases from J, with 11 bases in between. The CDR3 contains 12 residues. The DNA of the CDR3 is TGTGCCAGCAGCCGTAGCGGCCCTGAGCAGTTCTTC. Its translation: CASSRSGPEQFF.

The chain joins TRBV11-1 to TRBJ2-5; TRBD1 matches at 10 bases. The junction had 10 bases not matched to a gene; V was cut back by 1 base and J by 11 bases. Looked up from germline, CDR1 is SGHAT and CDR2 is FQDESV (reference sequence). The CDR3 length is 15 residues. CDR3 protein: CASSLEGQGSKEQYF. For the CDR3, the DNA is TGTGCCAGCAGCTTAGAGGGACAGGGGTCTAAGGAGCAGTACTTC. The variable domain in full, with the rest retrieved from reference TRBV11-1 and TRBJ2-5, is EAEVAQSPRYKITEKSQAVAFWCDPISGHATLYWYRQILGQGPELLVQFQDESVVDDSQLPKDRFSAERLKGVDSTLKIQPAELGDSAMYLCASSLEGQGSKEQYFGPGTRLLVL.

This rearrangement joins TRBV18 to TRBJ2-1; D may be TRBD1 (5 bases). The germline V and J ends were trimmed by 6 bases and 0 bases, with 12 bases remaining between them. From germline, CDR1 is KGHSH and CDR2 LQKENI. The CDR3 sequence is 15 residues long. Here the CDR3 DNA reads TGTGCCAGCTCTCCCAGACAGTTCTCCTACAATGAGCAGTTCTTC. This translates into CASSPRQFSYNEQFF.

The chain links TRBV14 to TRBJ2-1, with no clear D. Germline assignment: CDR1 SGHDN and CDR2 FVKESK. V lost 0 bases, J lost 16 bases, and 19 bases lay in between. This CDR3 spans 14 amino acids. The CDR3 loop is CASSQDLDARNVFF. The CDR3 DNA sequence: TGTGCCAGCAGCCAAGATCTAGATGCGAGAAACGTATTCTTC.

The chain has TRBV9 and TRBJ1-5, with D possibly being TRBD1 (5 bases). V was pared by 2 bases and J by 1 base, with 10 bases between. This CDR3 comprises 15 residues. Per the germline V gene, CDR1 is SGDLS and CDR2 is YYNGEE. CDR3 nucleotides: TGTGCCAGCAGCGTGGGGGATTTAAGCAATCAGCCCCAGCATTTT. Its protein is CASSVGDLSNQPQHF. Based on the CDR3 plus reference TRBV9 and TRBJ1-5, the full variable domain is DSGVTQTPKHLITATGQRVTLRCSPRSGDLSVYWYQQSLDQGLQFLIQYYNGEERAKGNILERFSAQQFPDLHSELNLSSLELGDSALYFCASSVGDLSNQPQHFGDGTRLSIL.

The chain links TRBV4-1 to TRBJ2-2; 7 bases match TRBD2. With 5 bases clipped from V and 1 base from J, the junction kept 4 bases outside the gene matches. This CDR3 spans 15 amino acids. In germline, CDR1 is MGHRA, CDR2 YSYEKL. CDR3 sequence (DNA): TGCGCCAGCAGCTGGGAGCGGGAGAACACCGGGGAGCTGTTTTTT. It codes for CASSWERENTGELFF.

This clone was seen only once. The gene calls are TRBV6-4 and TRBJ2-3; 10 bases line up with TRBD2. The germline gives CDR1 MRHNA, CDR2 SNTAGT. Trimming took 10 bases from V and 6 from J; bases not matched to a gene: 13. The CDR3 extends over 15 amino acids. The CDR3, as DNA: TGTGCCACCTCTAGCGGGAGCGGCGATGGGGATACGCAGTATTTT. Translated: CATSSGSGDGDTQYF.

This rearrangement joins TRBV4-3 to TRBJ2-5, with 9 bases matching TRBD2. With 0 bases clipped from V and 2 bases from J, the junction kept 4 bases outside the gene matches. The germline V gene encodes CDR1 LGHNA and CDR2 YSLEER. The CDR3 is 16 residues long. CDR3 nucleotide sequence: TGCGCCAGCAGCCAAGAAGGAGCGGGAGGACAAGAGACCCAGTACTTC. Amino acids: CASSQEGAGGQETQYF.

The CDR3 loop is CASSSRQGRRETQYF. CDR3 nucleotides: TGTGCCAGTAGTTCCAGACAGGGACGTCGAGAGACCCAGTACTTC. V gene TRBV19 combines with J gene TRBJ2-5; TRBD1 aligns across 7 bases. Germline assignment: CDR1 LNHDA and CDR2 SQIVND (reference sequence). V lost 5 bases to trimming and J lost 4 bases; unmatched junction nucleotides: 10. The CDR3 contains 15 residues.

The chain couples TRBV19 to TRBJ2-7; 7 bases are a match to TRBD1. V trimming: 7 bases; J trimming: 1 base; junction bases outside the gene matches: 7. Germline V lookup: CDR1 LNHDA, CDR2 SQIVND (reference sequence). The CDR3 loop spans 14 amino acids. In DNA form, the CDR3 reads TGTGCCAGTACTCGGGACAGATTTTCCTACGAGCAGTACTTC. Translated: CASTRDRFSYEQYF.

A remark on this clone: The junction shows a germline mismatch at one end, possibly a read error. The rearrangement links TRBV7-7 to TRBJ2-1, with 11 nucleotides matching TRBD2. This CDR3 has 16 residues. CDR1 and CDR2 (germline): SSHAT, FNYEAQ (reference sequence). This chain's CDR3 is CASSFRLAGPYNEQFF. The CDR3 coding sequence is TGTGCTAGCAGCTTTCGACTAGCGGGACCATACAATGAGCAGTTCTTC.

In its sample, this clone was seen once. The rearrangement joins TRBV6-1 to TRBJ2-7, with D unresolved. Trimming shortened V by 5 bases and J by 3 bases, and 5 bases separated the two germline ends. This CDR3 is 11 amino acids long. Germline CDR1 and CDR2: MNHNS and SASEGT. CDR3 DNA sequence: TGTGCCAGCAGTTCCCGCTACGAGCAGTACTTC. As protein: CASSSRYEQYF.

This chain uses TRBV20-1 with TRBJ2-5, with a tentative D call TRBD1 (5 bases). CDR1 and CDR2 (germline): DFQATT, SNEGSKA (reference sequence). V lost 5 bases, J lost 4 bases, and 5 bases lay in between. The CDR3 is 10 residues long. The CDR3 region is CSAQGETQYF. The CDR3 DNA follows: TGCAGTGCTCAGGGAGAGACCCAGTACTTC.

V gene TRBV5-4 combines with J gene TRBJ1-1; D is undetermined. From germline, CDR1 is SGHNT and CDR2 YYREEE (reference sequence). The V end was cut by 0 bases, the J end by 11 bases, with 11 bases between. The CDR3 sequence is 12 residues long. CDR3 amino acids: CASSLGAAGAFF. The CDR3 DNA reads TGTGCCAGCAGCTTGGGGGCGGCGGGGGCTTTCTTT.

J is TRBJ2-2 and V is TRBV28; unclear D gene. The V end lost 7 bases, the J end lost 2 bases, and 5 bases lay between the germline ends. Germline-derived CDR1 and CDR2 are MDHEN and SYDVKM. The CDR3 is made up of 12 amino acids. The CDR3 DNA reads as TGTGCCAGCATTAAAAACACCGGGGAGCTGTTTTTT. Its translation is CASIKNTGELFF.

The chain uses TRBV4-2 and TRBJ2-3; 10 nucleotides align to TRBD2. Germline V gene data show CDR1 as LGHNA and CDR2 as YNFKEQ. CDR3 size: 16 residues. V lost 2 bases to trimming and J lost 1 base; unmatched junction nucleotides: 3. The CDR3 bases are TGTGCCAGCAGCCAACTCGGGACTAGCGGCACAGATACGCAGTATTTT. Residues: CASSQLGTSGTDTQYF.